The 10 T cell receptor beta chains below come from one sample, sequenced in a study of blood T cell repertoires in COVID-19. Using immunoSEQ multiplex PCR, the repertoire was profiled, and TCRdb retains in-frame clones only, with some absent. The sample carries 200,000 or so clones, 70% to 85% recorded once. Sequencing was performed on peripheral blood. The source of these receptors is a woman aged 25 to 39 with acute or convalescent COVID-19.

V and J are TRBV30 and TRBJ2-1; D is unclear. The CDR3 consists of 13 residues. Per germline, CDR1 GTSNPN and CDR2 SVGIG (reference sequence). Between the trimmed V and J ends, which lost 7 bases and 3 bases, there was a span of 13 bases. CDR3 nucleotides: TGTGCCTCTAATGCGAGATTCTACAATGAGCAGTTCTTC. It yields the protein CASNARFYNEQFF.

The genes are TRBV5-1 and TRBJ1-1; D might be TRBD1 (6 bases). V was trimmed by 4 bases and J by 6 bases, leaving 10 bases between them. The CDR3 runs to 12 residues. The germline V gene encodes CDR1 SGHRS and CDR2 YFSETQ. CDR3 coding DNA: TGCGCCAGCAGCCGGAAGGGGGCTGAAGCTTTCTTT. Its translation: CASSRKGAEAFF.

This clone was seen at least ten times. This chain joins TRBV6-5 and TRBJ2-1; TRBD1 matches 7 bases. From germline, CDR1 is MNHEY and CDR2 SVGAGI. Trimming removed 5 bases from V and 10 bases from J; junction bases left unmatched: 8. CDR3 length equals 13 residues. Written as DNA, the CDR3 is TGTGCCAGCAGTAACGACAGGGCTGGAGAGCAGTTCTTC. Translation gives CASSNDRAGEQFF.

This clone was observed a handful of times. This chain connects TRBV27 to TRBJ1-2; a possible D gene is TRBD1 (5 bases). CDR3 length: 17 amino acids. Germline V CDR1 and CDR2: MNHEY, SMNVEV (reference sequence). V was cut by 11 bases and J by 4 bases, with 29 bases left in between. Written as DNA, the CDR3 is TGTGCCGTTTCAGCACGGGGAGGGACGCACCAGGGCTATGGCTACACCTTC. Amino acids: CAVSARGGTHQGYGYTF.

The CDR3 sequence: CASSGQGAADTQYF. In DNA form, the CDR3 reads TGTGCCAGCAGCGGACAGGGGGCGGCAGATACGCAGTATTTT. V gene TRBV6-5 combines with J gene TRBJ2-3; TRBD1 agrees at 11 bases. Trimming cost V 6 bases and J 4 bases; bases outside gene matches: 3. The CDR3 contains 14 residues. CDR1 and CDR2 (germline): MNHEY, SVGAGI.

This chain joins TRBV5-6 and TRBJ1-2; 8 nucleotides align to TRBD1. Trimming removed 7 bases from V and 7 bases from J; junction bases left unmatched: 12. CDR3 length equals 14 residues. Germline V lookup: CDR1 SGHDT, CDR2 YYEEEE. CDR3 in DNA: TGTGCCAGCGCCGAATCCGGACAGGGAGGTGGCTACACCTTC. Amino acid sequence: CASAESGQGGGYTF.

V gene TRBV5-4 combines with J gene TRBJ1-2, with 8 bases aligning to TRBD1. Trimming removed 4 bases from V and 4 bases from J; junction bases left unmatched: 6. Germline values: CDR1 SGHNT, CDR2 YYREEE (reference sequence). The CDR3 consists of 14 residues. CDR3 sequence reads: CASSRQGMGYGYTF. CDR3 nucleotides: TGTGCCAGCAGCCGACAGGGGATGGGCTATGGCTACACCTTC.

This clone occurred many times. This chain joins TRBV7-9 and TRBJ2-7; 8 nucleotides agree with TRBD1. Germline V gene sequence: CDR1 SEHNR, CDR2 FQNEAQ (reference sequence). The CDR3 has 13 residues. Trimming at V came to 11 bases and at J to 1 base, leaving 7 bases not matched to a gene. CDR3 amino acids: CAGNRQGSYEQYF. The CDR3 region has the DNA TGTGCCGGAAACCGACAGGGGTCCTACGAGCAGTACTTC. The entire variable domain, with the rest obtained from reference TRBV7-9 and TRBJ2-7, is as follows: DTGVSQNPRHKITKRGQNVTFRCDPISEHNRLYWYRQTLGQGPEFLTYFQNEAQLEKSRLLSDRFSAERPKGSFSTLEIQRTEQGDSAMYLCAGNRQGSYEQYFGPGTRLTVT.

CDR3 in amino acids: CASRETGDGYTF. CDR3 DNA: TGTGCCAGCAGGGAGACAGGGGATGGCTACACCTTC. The chain combines TRBV2 with TRBJ1-2, with 8 bases lining up with TRBD1. CDR1 is SNHLY and CDR2 is FYNNEI in the germline V gene. The V gene end was trimmed by 6 bases and the J gene end by 6 bases; junction bases not matched to a gene: 3. The CDR3 is 12 amino acids.

V is TRBV3-1 (or the pseudogene TRBV3-2) and J is TRBJ1-4, with D perhaps matching TRBD1 (6 bases). This CDR3 has 15 amino acids. The germline gives CDR1 LGHDT, CDR2 YNNKEL (reference sequence). V was shortened by 4 bases and J by 6 bases, with 15 bases between the two germline ends. DNA of the CDR3: TGTGCCAGCAGCCCAGGAGGCGGGGGGCATGAAAAACTGTTTTTT. As protein: CASSPGGGGHEKLFF.